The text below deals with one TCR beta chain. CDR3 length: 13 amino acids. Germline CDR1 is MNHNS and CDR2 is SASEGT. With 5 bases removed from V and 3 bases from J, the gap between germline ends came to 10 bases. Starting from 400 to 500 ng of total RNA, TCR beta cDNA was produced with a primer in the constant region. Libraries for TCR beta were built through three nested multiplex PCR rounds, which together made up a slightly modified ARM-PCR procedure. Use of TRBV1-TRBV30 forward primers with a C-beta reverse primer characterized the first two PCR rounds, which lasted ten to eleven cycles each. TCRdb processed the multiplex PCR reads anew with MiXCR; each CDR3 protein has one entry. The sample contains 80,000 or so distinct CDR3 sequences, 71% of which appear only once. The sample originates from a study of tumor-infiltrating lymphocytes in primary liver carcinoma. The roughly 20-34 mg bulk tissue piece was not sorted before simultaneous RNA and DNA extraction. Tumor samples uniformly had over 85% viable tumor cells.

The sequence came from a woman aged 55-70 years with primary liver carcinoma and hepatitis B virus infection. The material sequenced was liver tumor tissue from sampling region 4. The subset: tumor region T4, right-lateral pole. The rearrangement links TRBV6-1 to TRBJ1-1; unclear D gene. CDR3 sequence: CASSYYGDTEAFF. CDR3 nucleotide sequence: TGTGCCAGCAGTTATTACGGAGACACTGAAGCTTTCTTT.